These 16 T cell receptor beta chains were all obtained from the same sample, sequenced in a study of cytomegalovirus exposure and HLA in healthy donors. Generated by immunoSEQ multiplex PCR, the TCRdb table keeps only in-frame clones and is missing some. The sample lists 160,000 or so clones, 85% to 90% occurring once. Sequencing was carried out using PBMCs. These receptors were taken from a young man in good health and CMV-seronegative.

The rearrangement uses TRBV7-2 and TRBJ2-1, with TRBD2 matching over 10 bases. The V and J ends lost 5 bases and 7 bases, in that order; junction bases with no gene match: 14. This CDR3 spans 17 amino acids. Germline assignment: CDR1 SGHTA and CDR2 FQGNSA. The chain's CDR3 is CASSRMRGSTSGNEQFF. Here the CDR3 DNA reads TGTGCCAGCAGCCGGATGCGGGGTTCGACTAGCGGGAATGAGCAGTTCTTC.

A single count supports this clone. The chain carries TRBV5-1 and TRBJ2-3; 15 bases fit TRBD2. The CDR3 loop spans 17 amino acids. Per the germline V gene, CDR1 is SGHRS and CDR2 is YFSETQ. Trimming at V came to 4 bases and at J to 3 bases, leaving 6 bases not matched to a gene. CDR3: CASSPGLAGGPTDTQYF. The CDR3 DNA reads as TGCGCCAGCAGCCCCGGACTAGCGGGAGGGCCGACAGATACGCAGTATTTT.

The chain joins TRBV29-1 to TRBJ1-3; D ambiguous. The V and J ends lost 5 bases and 0 bases respectively, with 17 bases between them. The germline CDR1 and CDR2 sequences are SQVTM and ANQGSEA. This CDR3 contains 16 residues. The CDR3 nucleotides read TGCAGCGTTAGTCTGAGGTTCCGGAGCTCTGGAAACACCATATATTTT. It translates to CSVSLRFRSSGNTIYF.

This chain uses TRBV5-1 with TRBJ2-3; TRBD2 aligns across 8 bases. The CDR3 loop spans 16 amino acids. Germline V gene sequence: CDR1 SGHRS, CDR2 YFSETQ. V lost 2 bases, J lost 2 bases, and 7 bases stayed unmatched. CDR3 in amino acids: CASSLLSGGPTDTQYF. As DNA, the CDR3 is TGCGCCAGCAGCTTACTCTCGGGGGGGCCCACAGATACGCAGTATTTT.

V and J are TRBV28 and TRBJ1-3, with D possibly matching TRBD1 (5 bases). Between the trimmed V and J ends, which lost 5 bases and 4 bases, there was a span of 9 bases. Germline CDR1 and CDR2: MDHEN and SYDVKM. The CDR3 totals 13 residues. In DNA, the CDR3 is TGTGCCAGCAGTGACGGGGGAGGAAACACCATATATTTT. Translating gives CASSDGGGNTIYF.

This clone has just a few counts. The same CDR3 can be traced to other DNA sequences in this sample. V is TRBV5-4 and J is TRBJ2-2; 12 nucleotides line up with TRBD1. The CDR3 spans 15 residues. CDR1 is SGHNT and CDR2 is YYREEE in the germline V gene (reference sequence). The V gene end was trimmed by 0 bases and the J gene end by 6 bases; junction bases not matched to a gene: 0. CDR3 nucleotide sequence: TGTGCCAGCAGCTTGGGGGACAGGGGGCCCGGGGAGCTGTTTTTT. This codes for CASSLGDRGPGELFF. The variable domain in full, with the rest retrieved from reference TRBV5-4 and TRBJ2-2, is ETGVTQSPTHLIKTRGQQVTLRCSSQSGHNTVSWYQQALGQGPQFIFQYYREEENGRGNFPPRFSGLQFPNYSSELNVNALELDDSALYLCASSLGDRGPGELFFGEGSRLTVL.

V gene TRBV7-6 combines with J gene TRBJ2-1, with 13 bases lining up with TRBD2. The CDR3 extends over 19 amino acids. Trimming at V came to 2 bases and at J to 0 bases, leaving 7 bases not matched to a gene. From germline, CDR1 is SGHVS and CDR2 FNYEAQ. As DNA, the CDR3 is TGTGCCAGCAGCTTACGACTAGCGGGAGGTCAGGGCTCCTACAATGAGCAGTTCTTC. This translates into CASSLRLAGGQGSYNEQFF.

This sequence joins TRBV30 and TRBJ2-1; D remains ambiguous. Per the germline V gene, CDR1 is GTSNPN and CDR2 is SVGIG (reference sequence). Trimming stripped 4 bases from V and 4 bases from J, with 8 bases between. This CDR3 is built from 12 residues. The CDR3 protein is CAWTLSYNEQFF. The CDR3, as DNA: TGTGCCTGGACTCTGAGTTACAATGAGCAGTTCTTC. The full variable domain, completed using reference TRBV30 and TRBJ2-1, is SQTIHQWPATLVQPVGSPLSLECTVEGTSNPNLYWYRQAAGRGLQLLFYSVGIGQISSEVPQNLSASRPQDRQFILSSKKLLLSDSGFYLCAWTLSYNEQFFGPGTRLTVL.

The CDR3 DNA follows: TGTGCCAGCAGCACAATGGGCGGTGAGGGAGAACAGACCTACGAGCAGTACTTC. This sequence encodes CASSTMGGEGEQTYEQYF. This chain uses TRBV7-9 with TRBJ2-7, with a possible D match to TRBD2 (5 bases). The ends were cut back, 5 bases at V and 2 bases at J, with 25 bases in the middle. Germline values: CDR1 SEHNR, CDR2 FQNEAQ (reference sequence). This CDR3 spans 18 amino acids.

The V gene is TRBV7-2, the J gene TRBJ2-4, with a possible D match to TRBD1 (6 bases). The CDR3 is 14 amino acids. CDR1 is SGHTA, CDR2 FQGNSA, per germline. Trimming removed 5 bases at V and 3 bases at J, with 11 bases between. The CDR3 loop is CASSLNRVKNIQYF. The CDR3 DNA is TGTGCCAGCAGCCTTAACAGGGTCAAAAACATTCAGTACTTC.

The genes are TRBV2 and TRBJ2-7, with D possibly TRBD2 on 5 matching bases. Germline assignment: CDR1 SNHLY and CDR2 FYNNEI. V was shortened by 9 bases and J by 6 bases, with 18 bases between the two germline ends. This CDR3 has 13 residues. In DNA form, the CDR3 reads TGTGCCAGTGGCTTGGGGAGCCTCTCCGAGCAGTACTTC. Amino acids: CASGLGSLSEQYF.

With respect to this clone: One end of the junction varies from germline; a read error may be responsible. This chain joins TRBV28 and TRBJ1-3; D remains unclear. Germline V CDR1 and CDR2: MDHEN, SYDVKM. The CDR3 contains 16 residues. The CDR3 region has the DNA TGTGCCAGTAGTTCTCCTTACAGCCTGATATTAGACACCATATATTTT. Translated, it gives CASSSPYSLILDTIYF. Supplemented by reference TRBV28 and TRBJ1-3, the full variable domain reads DVKVTQSSRYLVKRTGEKVFLECVQDMDHENMFWYRQDPGLGLRLIYFSYDVKMKEKGDIPEGYSVSREKKERFSLILESASTNQTSMYLCASSSPYSLILDTIYFGEGSWLTVV.

The rearrangement joins TRBV7-2 to TRBJ2-1; D perhaps matches TRBD2 (5 bases). The V gene lost 11 bases and the J gene lost 2 bases, with 13 bases spanning the gap. CDR1 is SGHTA and CDR2 is FQGNSA in the germline V gene. This CDR3 contains 13 residues. The CDR3 nucleotides are TGTGCCCTCAGCCACGGGGCCTACAATGAGCAGTTCTTC. Its translation is CALSHGAYNEQFF.

The V call is TRBV4-1, the J call TRBJ2-2; maybe TRBD1 (6 bases). The CDR3 covers 15 residues. CDR1 and CDR2 (germline): MGHRA, YSYEKL. The V end was cut by 1 base, the J end by 5 bases, with 11 bases between. The CDR3 reads CASSQGQGSTGELFF. The CDR3 DNA reads TGCGCCAGCAGCCAAGGCCAGGGGTCAACCGGGGAGCTGTTTTTT.

The count of this clone is one. V and J are TRBV5-1 and TRBJ2-2; a weak D match, TRBD2 (5 bases). Trimming cost V 4 bases and J 0 bases, with 13 bases left between them. The length of the CDR3 is 16 residues. Germline lookup yields CDR1 SGHRS and CDR2 YFSETQ. CDR3 protein: CASSPPEGANTGELFF. CDR3 bases: TGCGCCAGCAGCCCCCCTGAGGGTGCGAACACCGGGGAGCTGTTTTTT.

V usage is TRBV6-1 and J usage is TRBJ2-1; 8 nucleotides align to TRBD2. The CDR3 has 17 amino acids. V lost 0 bases, J lost 7 bases, and 11 bases stayed unmatched. Per the germline V gene, CDR1 is MNHNS and CDR2 is SASEGT. The CDR3 DNA is TGTGCCAGCAGTGAAGCGTTGGGGACTAGGAGGGTGAATGAGCAGTTCTTC. Amino acid sequence: CASSEALGTRRVNEQFF.